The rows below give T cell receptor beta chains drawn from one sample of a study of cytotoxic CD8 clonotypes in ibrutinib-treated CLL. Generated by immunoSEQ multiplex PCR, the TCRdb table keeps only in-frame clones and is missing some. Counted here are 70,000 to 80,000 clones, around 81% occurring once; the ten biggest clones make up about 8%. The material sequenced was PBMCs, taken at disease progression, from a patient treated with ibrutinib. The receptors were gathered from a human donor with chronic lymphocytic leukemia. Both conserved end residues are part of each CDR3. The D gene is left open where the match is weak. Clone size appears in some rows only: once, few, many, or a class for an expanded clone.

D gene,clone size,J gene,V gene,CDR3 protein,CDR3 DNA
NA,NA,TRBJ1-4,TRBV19,CASSNRGLGLFF,TGTGCCAGTAGTAACCGGGGCCTTGGGCTGTTTTTT
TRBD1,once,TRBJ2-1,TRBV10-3,CAISGQGVGHEQFF,TGTGCCATCAGTGGACAGGGGGTCGGGCATGAGCAGTTCTTC
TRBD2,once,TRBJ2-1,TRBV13,CASRPLGTSVNEQFF,TGTGCCAGCAGACCCCTAGGGACTAGCGTAAATGAGCAGTTCTTC
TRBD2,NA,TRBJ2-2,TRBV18,CASSRLAGLSNTGELFF,TGTGCCAGCTCCAGACTAGCGGGGCTCTCGAACACCGGGGAGCTGTTTTTT
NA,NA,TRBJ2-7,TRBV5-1,CASSFSHDGEQYF,TGCGCCAGCAGCTTCTCCCATGACGGCGAGCAGTACTTC
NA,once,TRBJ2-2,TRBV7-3,CASRLRGEAGELFF,TGTGCCAGCAGATTAAGAGGGGAAGCCGGGGAGCTGTTTTTT
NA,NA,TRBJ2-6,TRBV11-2,CASSSIQGPGANVLTF,TGTGCCAGCAGCTCCATACAGGGACCCGGGGCCAACGTCCTGACTTTC
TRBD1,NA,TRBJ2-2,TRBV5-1,CASSHPQGQGPTGELFF,TGCGCCAGCAGCCACCCTCAGGGACAGGGGCCCACCGGGGAGCTGTTTTTT
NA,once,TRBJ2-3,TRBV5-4,CASTLRMAGPTDTQYF,TGTGCCAGCACTCTTCGGATGGCGGGGCCCACAGATACGCAGTATTTT
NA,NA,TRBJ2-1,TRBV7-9,CASSQDFWDAAYNEQFF,TGTGCCAGCAGCCAAGATTTTTGGGACGCCGCCTACAATGAGCAGTTCTTC
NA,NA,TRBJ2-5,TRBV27,CASSLWGSKETQYF,TGTGCCAGCAGTTTGTGGGGGAGTAAAGAGACCCAGTACTTC
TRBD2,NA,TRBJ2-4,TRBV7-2,CASSTRTSGPNIQYF,TGTGCCAGCAGCACCCGGACTAGCGGGCCAAACATTCAGTACTTC
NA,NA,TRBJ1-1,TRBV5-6,CASSQVDRNTEAFF,TGTGCCAGCAGCCAGGTTGACAGGAACACTGAAGCTTTCTTT
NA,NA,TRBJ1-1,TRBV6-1,CASSAFGNEAFF,TGTGCCAGCAGTGCATTCGGGAATGAAGCTTTCTTT
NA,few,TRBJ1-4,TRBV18,CASSPPGSSEKLFF,TGTGCCAGCTCACCACCGGGGAGCAGTGAAAAACTGTTTTTT
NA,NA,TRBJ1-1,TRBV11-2,CASSFGPGHLNTEAFF,TGTGCCAGCAGCTTCGGCCCGGGACACCTGAACACTGAAGCTTTCTTT
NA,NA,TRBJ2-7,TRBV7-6,CASSLTGAVYEQYF,TGTGCCAGCAGCTTAACTGGAGCTGTCTACGAGCAGTACTTC
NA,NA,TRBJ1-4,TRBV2,CASRKVYWGANEKLFF,TGTGCCAGCAGGAAAGTGTATTGGGGTGCTAATGAAAAACTGTTTTTT
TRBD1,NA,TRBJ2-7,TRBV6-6,CASSLGQGAYEQYF,TGTGCCAGCAGCTTAGGACAGGGGGCGTACGAGCAGTACTTC
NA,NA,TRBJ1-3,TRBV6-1,CASSDRGGGNTIYF,TGTGCCAGCAGTGACAGGGGAGGAGGAAACACCATATATTTT
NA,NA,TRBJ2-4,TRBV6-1,CATAQLAKNIQYF,TGTGCCACCGCTCAGCTAGCCAAAAACATTCAGTACTTC
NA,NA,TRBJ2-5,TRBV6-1,CASSEAGDLETQYF,TGTGCCAGCAGTGAAGCGGGGGATTTGGAGACCCAGTACTTC
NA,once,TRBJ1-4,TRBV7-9,CASSSTNEKLFF,TGTGCCAGCTCATCTACTAATGAAAAACTGTTTTTT
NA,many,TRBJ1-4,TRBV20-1,CSAGPDEKLFF,TGCAGTGCCGGACCAGATGAAAAACTGTTTTTT
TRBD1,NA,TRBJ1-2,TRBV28,CASKTPGQGQRHGYTF,TGTGCCAGCAAAACACCCGGACAGGGGCAGAGGCATGGCTACACCTTC
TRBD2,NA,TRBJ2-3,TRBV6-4,CASSVSGGGDTQYF,TGTGCCAGCAGTGTTTCCGGGGGAGGGGATACGCAGTATTTT
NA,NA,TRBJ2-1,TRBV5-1,CASSSVWGNEQFF,TGCGCCAGCAGCTCGGTCTGGGGGAATGAGCAGTTCTTC
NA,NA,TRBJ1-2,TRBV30,CAWSRVLYGYTF,TGTGCCTGGAGTAGGGTGTTGTATGGCTACACCTTC
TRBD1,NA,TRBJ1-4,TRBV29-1,CSAGQGNEKLFF,TGCAGCGCCGGACAGGGGAATGAAAAACTGTTTTTT
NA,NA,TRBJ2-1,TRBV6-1,CASTDSWRYEQFF,TGTGCCAGCACGGACTCGTGGCGTTATGAGCAGTTCTTC
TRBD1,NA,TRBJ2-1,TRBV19,CASSIEVTGAYNEQFF,TGTGCCAGTAGTATAGAGGTGACAGGGGCCTACAATGAGCAGTTCTTC
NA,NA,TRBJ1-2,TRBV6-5,CASSFQPNYGYTF,TGTGCCAGCAGTTTTCAGCCTAACTATGGCTACACCTTC
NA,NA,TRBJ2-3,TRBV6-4,CASSDGGEDTQYF,TGTGCCAGCAGTGACGGTGGGGAAGATACGCAGTATTTT
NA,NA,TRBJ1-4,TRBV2,CASSDTGTEAGEKLFF,TGTGCCAGCAGTGATACAGGGACTGAGGCGGGTGAAAAACTGTTTTTT
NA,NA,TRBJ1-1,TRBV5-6,CASSLWDTEAFF,TGTGCCAGCAGCTTATGGGACACTGAAGCTTTCTTT
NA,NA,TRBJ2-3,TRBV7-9,CASSLVFTDTQYF,TGTGCCAGCAGCTTGGTATTCACAGATACGCAGTATTTT
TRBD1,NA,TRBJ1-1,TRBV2,CASKTRGRSSTEAFF,TGTGCCAGCAAAACCAGGGGGCGTTCATCCACTGAAGCTTTCTTT
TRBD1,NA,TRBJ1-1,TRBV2,CASRPQGGVTEAFF,TGTGCCAGCAGACCACAGGGGGGCGTCACTGAAGCTTTCTTT
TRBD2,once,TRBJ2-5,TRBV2,CASSGTSGGRKKYF,TGTGCCAGCAGCGGGACTAGCGGGGGAAGAAAAAAGTACTTC
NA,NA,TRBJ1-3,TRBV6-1,CASSRQSVTGNTIYF,TGTGCCAGCAGTCGACAGTCTGTAACTGGAAACACCATATATTTT
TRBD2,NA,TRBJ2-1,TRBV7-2,CASRKDLAGYNEQFF,TGTGCCAGCAGGAAAGATCTAGCGGGGTACAATGAGCAGTTCTTC
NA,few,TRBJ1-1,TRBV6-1,CASSDGGSPTEAFF,TGTGCCAGCAGTGATGGGGGGAGTCCCACTGAAGCTTTCTTT
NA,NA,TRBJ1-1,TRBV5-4,CASSPAGMNTEAFF,TGTGCCAGCAGCCCGGCCGGGATGAACACTGAAGCTTTCTTT
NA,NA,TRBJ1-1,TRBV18,CASSPSGNTEAFF,TGTGCCAGCTCACCATCGGGAAACACTGAAGCTTTCTTT
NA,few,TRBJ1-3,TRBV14,CASSQLAAGNTIYF,TGTGCCAGCAGCCAACTTGCGGCGGGAAACACCATATATTTT
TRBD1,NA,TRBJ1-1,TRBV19,CASSHKQGLVRDTEAFF,TGTGCCAGTAGTCACAAACAGGGGTTGGTCCGTGACACTGAAGCTTTCTTT
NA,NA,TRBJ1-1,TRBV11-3,CASSLTWNTEAFF,TGTGCCAGCAGCTTAACCTGGAACACTGAAGCTTTCTTT